This TCR beta chain was obtained from a study of cytomegalovirus exposure and HLA in healthy donors. Study-wide results and limits: A classifier reportedly called cytomegalovirus status with high sensitivity and specificity. When the data were analyzed later, several of the most significant clusters appeared to be linked to common viral pathogens.

Details on this clone: Its antigen is unknown.

In the PCR, 60 Vbeta and 13 Jbeta primers were used. Profiling relied on immunoSEQ multiplex PCR, and the TCRdb table lists in-frame clones only, not all of them. The repertoire holds about 130,000 clones, with around three quarters as singletons. The CDR3 totals 13 residues. The ends lost 4 bases at V and 8 bases at J; junction bases unmatched: 7. Germline assignment: CDR1 SGHAT and CDR2 FQNNGV. The sequence came from a female donor in good health and CMV-seronegative. V usage is TRBV11-2 and J usage is TRBJ1-1, with 7 bases identical to TRBD1. Sequences were obtained from PBMCs. In nucleotides, the CDR3 is TGTGCCAGCAGCTGGGACAGCCTAATAGAAGCTTTCTTT. The encoded protein is CASSWDSLIEAFF.